The sequence of this T cell receptor (beta chain) was determined in a study of blood T cell repertoires in COVID-19. In the study overall: Sites in the United States, Italy and Spain provided acute and convalescent COVID-19 samples. Sample material is recorded as cDNA or gDNA derived from T cells, B-cell-depleted T cells, or PBMCs.

As handled by the study authors: Amplification of reference gene primers provided the estimated nucleated cell counts. Data came from immunoSEQ multiplex PCR; TCRdb stores just in-frame clones and leaves some out. The DNA gave D and trimming, while V, J and clone size come from that table. The sample has some 35,000 clones; over 75% are singletons. This CDR3 has 14 residues. J lost 2 bases, V lost 1 base, and 2 bases had no gene match. CDR1 is SGHAT, CDR2 FQNNGV, per germline. V is TRBV11-2 and J is TRBJ2-7; 7 bases are shared with TRBD1. Sequencing was performed on peripheral blood. This receptor was taken from a man in his 70s with active COVID-19. CDR3 DNA sequence: TGTGCCAGCAGCTTAGGCCAGGGGGCCTACGAGCAGTACTTC. Protein product: CASSLGQGAYEQYF.